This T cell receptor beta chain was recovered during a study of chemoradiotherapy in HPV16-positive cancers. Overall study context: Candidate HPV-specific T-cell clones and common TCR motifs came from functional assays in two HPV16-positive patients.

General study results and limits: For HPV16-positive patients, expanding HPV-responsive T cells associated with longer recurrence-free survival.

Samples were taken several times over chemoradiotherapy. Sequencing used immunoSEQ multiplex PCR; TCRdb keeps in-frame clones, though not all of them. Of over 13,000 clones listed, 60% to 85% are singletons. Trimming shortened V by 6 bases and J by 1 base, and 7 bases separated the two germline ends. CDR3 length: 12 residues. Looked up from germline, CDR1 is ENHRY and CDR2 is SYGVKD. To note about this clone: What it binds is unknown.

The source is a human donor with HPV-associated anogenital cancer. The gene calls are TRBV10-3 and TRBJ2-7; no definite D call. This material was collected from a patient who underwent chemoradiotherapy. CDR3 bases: TGTGCCATCAGAATTAGTTCCTACGAGCAGTACTTC. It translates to CAIRISSYEQYF.